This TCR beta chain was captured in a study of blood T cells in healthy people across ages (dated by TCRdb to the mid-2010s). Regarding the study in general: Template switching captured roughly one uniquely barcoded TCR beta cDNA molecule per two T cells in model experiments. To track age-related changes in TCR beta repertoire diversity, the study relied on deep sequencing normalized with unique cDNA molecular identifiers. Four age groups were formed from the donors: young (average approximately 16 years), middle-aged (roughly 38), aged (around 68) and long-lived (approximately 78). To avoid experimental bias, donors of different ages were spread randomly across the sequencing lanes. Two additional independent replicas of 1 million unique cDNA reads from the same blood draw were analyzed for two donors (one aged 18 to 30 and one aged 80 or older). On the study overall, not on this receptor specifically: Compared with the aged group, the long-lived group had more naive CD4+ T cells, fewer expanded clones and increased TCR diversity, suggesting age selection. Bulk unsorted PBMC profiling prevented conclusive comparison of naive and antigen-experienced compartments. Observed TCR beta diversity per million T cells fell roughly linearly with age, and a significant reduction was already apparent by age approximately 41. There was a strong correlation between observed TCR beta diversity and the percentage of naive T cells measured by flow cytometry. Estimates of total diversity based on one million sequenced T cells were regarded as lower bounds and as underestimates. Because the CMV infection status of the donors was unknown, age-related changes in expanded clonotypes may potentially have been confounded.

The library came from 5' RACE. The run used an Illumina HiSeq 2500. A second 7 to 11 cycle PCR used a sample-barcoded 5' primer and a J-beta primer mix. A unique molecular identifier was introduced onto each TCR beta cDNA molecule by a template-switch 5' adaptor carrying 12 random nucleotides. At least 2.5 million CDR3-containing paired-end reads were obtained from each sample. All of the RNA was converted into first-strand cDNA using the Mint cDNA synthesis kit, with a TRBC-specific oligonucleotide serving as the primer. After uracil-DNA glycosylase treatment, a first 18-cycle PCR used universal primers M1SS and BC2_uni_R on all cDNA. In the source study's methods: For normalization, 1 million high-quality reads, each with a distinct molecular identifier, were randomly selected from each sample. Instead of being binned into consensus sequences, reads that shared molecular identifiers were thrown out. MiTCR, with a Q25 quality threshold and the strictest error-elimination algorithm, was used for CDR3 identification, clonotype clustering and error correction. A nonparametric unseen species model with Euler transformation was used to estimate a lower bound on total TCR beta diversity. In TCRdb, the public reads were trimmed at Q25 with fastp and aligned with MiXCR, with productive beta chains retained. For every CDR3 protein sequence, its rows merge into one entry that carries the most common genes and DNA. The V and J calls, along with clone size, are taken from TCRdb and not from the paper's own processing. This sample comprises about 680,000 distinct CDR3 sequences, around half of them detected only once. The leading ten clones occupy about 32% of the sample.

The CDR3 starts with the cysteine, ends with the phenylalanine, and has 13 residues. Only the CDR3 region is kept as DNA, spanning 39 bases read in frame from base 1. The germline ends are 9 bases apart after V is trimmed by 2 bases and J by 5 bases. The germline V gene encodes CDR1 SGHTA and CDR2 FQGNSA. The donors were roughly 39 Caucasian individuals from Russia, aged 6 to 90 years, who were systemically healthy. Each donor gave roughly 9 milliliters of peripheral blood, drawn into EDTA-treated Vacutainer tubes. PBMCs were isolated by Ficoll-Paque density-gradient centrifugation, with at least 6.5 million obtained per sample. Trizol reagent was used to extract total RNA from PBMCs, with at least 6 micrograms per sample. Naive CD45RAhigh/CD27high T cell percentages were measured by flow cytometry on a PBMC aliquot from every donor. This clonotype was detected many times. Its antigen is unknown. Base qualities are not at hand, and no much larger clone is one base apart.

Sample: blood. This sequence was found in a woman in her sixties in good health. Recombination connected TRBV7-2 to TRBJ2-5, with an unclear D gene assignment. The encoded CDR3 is CASSLRREETQYF. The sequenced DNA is TGTGCCAGCAGCTTACGGAGAGAGGAGACCCAGTACTTC.